This entry is about one TCR beta chain. Its matching antigen is unknown. The data are from a study of T cell clonotyping in hematopoietic cell transplantation. General study results and limits: CD4 and CD8 repertoire contributions could not be separated without sorting.

Measured with immunoSEQ multiplex PCR; TCRdb has only the in-frame clones, and not every one. The sample holds about 4,600 clones, approximately 80% seen once. V was pared by 1 base and J by 14 bases, with 12 bases between. CDR1 DFQATT and CDR2 SNEGSKA come from the germline V gene (reference sequence). CDR3 length: 11 amino acids. The chain is built from TRBV20-1 and TRBJ2-1, with D unclear. This TCR was recovered from a female patient aged 50-65 years who had an allogeneic stem cell transplant from an unrelated donor, so the T cells may come from the graft donor. Some clones in this sample may be carry-over from other donors' samples. The sample consisted of peripheral blood mononuclear cells, taken 100 days after allogeneic stem cell transplant. CDR3: CSARVKGMEFF. CDR3 coding DNA: TGCAGTGCTAGAGTTAAGGGAATGGAGTTCTTC.